This T cell receptor (beta chain) was identified in a study of T cell responses to AZD1222 COVID-19 vaccine. Whole-study findings and limits: Increases in Spike-specific TCR breadth and depth were seen after two AZD1222 doses. Most donors were white British and more were female, and clonal diversity was possibly underestimated.

Comment on this clone: The target antigen is unknown.

CDR1 is MNHEY and CDR2 is SMNVEV in the germline V gene (reference sequence). The CDR3 covers 14 residues. Trimming took off 0 bases at V and 7 bases at J, with 10 bases between the two ends. The table came from immunoSEQ multiplex PCR; TCRdb's copy has only in-frame clones and leaves some out. The sample carries under 200,000 clones, around 87% recorded once. The clonotype was recovered from an adult in good health. This sample comprised peripheral blood, obtained on day 0 of MenACWY control vaccination. The chain links TRBV27 to TRBJ1-5; D possibly corresponds to TRBD1 (5 bases). The CDR3 coding sequence is TGTGCCAGCAGTTTATCAGGGGAAGGGCAGCCCCAGCATTTT. This codes for CASSLSGEGQPQHF.